This TCR beta chain was identified in a study of Ad26.COV2.S vaccination and SARS-CoV-2 variants. Study-level background: The authors gave Ad26.COV2.S intramuscularly, either once or twice 56 days apart. Overall study results and limits: It was found that vaccine and placebo recipients had similar non-spike TCR breadth. Ad26.COV2.S recipients had broader spike-specific TCRs (P = 0.0014).

This clone was observed a single time. As yet, its antigen is unknown. Only in-frame clones appear in the TCRdb table, and some are missing; sequencing was by immunoSEQ multiplex PCR. This table holds a few hundred thousand clones, around nine tenths found once. As to treatment: some 20 received Ad26.COV2.S at low or high dose, single or two shots; 5 received placebo; per-sample allocation not given. Specimen acquisition occurred on day 63 following the initial vaccine or placebo injection. This Boston cohort included adults aged 18-55 years. The specimen was peripheral blood, collected in a trial of Ad26.COV2.S vaccine versus placebo. This TCR was sampled from a person aged 18 to 65 who received the Ad26.COV2.S COVID-19 vaccine or a placebo.

In nucleotides, the CDR3 is TGTGCCAGCAGCTTGGATGGGGGACTAATCTACGAGCAGTACTTC. Residues: CASSLDGGLIYEQYF. The chain employs TRBV7-2 and TRBJ2-7; 7 bases fit TRBD2. The CDR3 contains 15 residues. The V segment lost 3 bases and the J segment 3 bases; nucleotides outside the gene matches: 8. Germline values: CDR1 SGHTA, CDR2 FQGNSA.